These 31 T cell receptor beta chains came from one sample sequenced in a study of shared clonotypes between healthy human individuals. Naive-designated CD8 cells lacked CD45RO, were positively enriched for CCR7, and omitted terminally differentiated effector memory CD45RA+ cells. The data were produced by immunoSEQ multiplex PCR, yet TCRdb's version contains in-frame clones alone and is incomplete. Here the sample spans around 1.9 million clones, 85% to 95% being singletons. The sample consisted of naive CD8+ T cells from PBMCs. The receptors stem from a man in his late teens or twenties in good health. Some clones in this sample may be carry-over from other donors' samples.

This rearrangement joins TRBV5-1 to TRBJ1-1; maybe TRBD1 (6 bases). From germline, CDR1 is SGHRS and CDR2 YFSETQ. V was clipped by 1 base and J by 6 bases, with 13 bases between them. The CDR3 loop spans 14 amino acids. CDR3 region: CASSLWTANPEAFF. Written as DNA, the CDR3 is TGCGCCAGCAGCTTGTGGACAGCCAACCCTGAAGCTTTCTTT.

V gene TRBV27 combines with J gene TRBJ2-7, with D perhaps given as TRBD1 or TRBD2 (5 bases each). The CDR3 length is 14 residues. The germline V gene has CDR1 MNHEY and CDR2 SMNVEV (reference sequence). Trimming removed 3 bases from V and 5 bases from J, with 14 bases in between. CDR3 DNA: TGTGCCAGCAGTTTGGGGACGGCAACCCACGAGCAGTACTTC. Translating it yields CASSLGTATHEQYF.

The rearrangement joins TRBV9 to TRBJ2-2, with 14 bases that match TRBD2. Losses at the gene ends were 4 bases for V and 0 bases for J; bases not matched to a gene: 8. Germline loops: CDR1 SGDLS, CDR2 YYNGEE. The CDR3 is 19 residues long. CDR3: CASSTRTSGRLSNTGELFF. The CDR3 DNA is TGTGCCAGCAGCACTCGGACTAGCGGGAGGCTATCGAACACCGGGGAGCTGTTTTTT.

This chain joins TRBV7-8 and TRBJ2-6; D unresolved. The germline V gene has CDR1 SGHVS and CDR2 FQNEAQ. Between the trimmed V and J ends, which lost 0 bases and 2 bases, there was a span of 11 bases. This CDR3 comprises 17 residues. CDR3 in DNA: TGTGCCAGCAGCTTAGCGTTCCGAACCACTGGGGCCAACGTCCTGACTTTC. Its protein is CASSLAFRTTGANVLTF.

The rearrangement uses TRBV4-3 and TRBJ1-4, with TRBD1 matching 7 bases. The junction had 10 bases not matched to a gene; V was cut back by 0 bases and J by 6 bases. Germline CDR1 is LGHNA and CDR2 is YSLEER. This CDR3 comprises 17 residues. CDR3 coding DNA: TGCGCCAGCAGCCAAGAATGGGCACAGGGGACCTATGAAAAACTGTTTTTT. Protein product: CASSQEWAQGTYEKLFF.

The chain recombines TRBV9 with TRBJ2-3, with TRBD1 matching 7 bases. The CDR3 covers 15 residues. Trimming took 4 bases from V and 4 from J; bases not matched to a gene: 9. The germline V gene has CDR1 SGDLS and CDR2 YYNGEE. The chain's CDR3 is CASSPWAGGSDTQYF. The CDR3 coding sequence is TGTGCCAGCAGCCCCTGGGCAGGGGGTTCAGATACGCAGTATTTT. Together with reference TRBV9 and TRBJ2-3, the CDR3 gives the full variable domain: DSGVTQTPKHLITATGQRVTLRCSPRSGDLSVYWYQQSLDQGLQFLIQYYNGEERAKGNILERFSAQQFPDLHSELNLSSLELGDSALYFCASSPWAGGSDTQYFGPGTRLTVL.

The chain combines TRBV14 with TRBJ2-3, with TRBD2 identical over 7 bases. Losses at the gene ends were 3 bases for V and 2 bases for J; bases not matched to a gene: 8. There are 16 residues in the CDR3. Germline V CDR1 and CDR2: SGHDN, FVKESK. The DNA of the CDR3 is TGTGCCAGCAGCCAGACGGGGGAGGGTAACACAGATACGCAGTATTTT. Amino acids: CASSQTGEGNTDTQYF.

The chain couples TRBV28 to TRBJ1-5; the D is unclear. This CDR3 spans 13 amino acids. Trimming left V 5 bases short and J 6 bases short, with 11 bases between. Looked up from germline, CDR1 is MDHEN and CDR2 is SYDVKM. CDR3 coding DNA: TGTGCCAGCAGTCCGACCGGGAGTCAGCCCCAGCATTTT. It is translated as CASSPTGSQPQHF.

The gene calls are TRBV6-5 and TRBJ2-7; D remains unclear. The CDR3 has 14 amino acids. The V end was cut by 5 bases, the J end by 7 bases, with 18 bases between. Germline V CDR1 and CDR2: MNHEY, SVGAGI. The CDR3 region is CASSPTSGDWEQYF. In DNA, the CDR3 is TGTGCCAGCAGTCCCACTTCTGGGGATTGGGAGCAGTACTTC.

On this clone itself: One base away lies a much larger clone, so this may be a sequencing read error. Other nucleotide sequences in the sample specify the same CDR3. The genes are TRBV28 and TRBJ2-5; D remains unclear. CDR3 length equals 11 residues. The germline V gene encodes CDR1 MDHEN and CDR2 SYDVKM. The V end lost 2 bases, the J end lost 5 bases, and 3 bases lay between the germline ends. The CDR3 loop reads CASSLGETQYF. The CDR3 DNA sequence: TGTGCCAGCAGTTTAGGCGAGACCCAGTACTTC.

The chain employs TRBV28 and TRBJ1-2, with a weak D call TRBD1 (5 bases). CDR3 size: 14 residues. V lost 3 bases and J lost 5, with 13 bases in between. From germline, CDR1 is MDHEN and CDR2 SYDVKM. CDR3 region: CASSFRGAGYGYTF. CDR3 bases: TGTGCCAGCAGTTTTAGGGGCGCCGGGTATGGCTACACCTTC.

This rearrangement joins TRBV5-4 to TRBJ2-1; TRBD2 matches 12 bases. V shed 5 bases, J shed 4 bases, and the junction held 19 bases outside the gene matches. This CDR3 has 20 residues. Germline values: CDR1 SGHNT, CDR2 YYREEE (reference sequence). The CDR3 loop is CASSSDTLGTSGPPYNEQFF. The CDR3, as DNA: TGTGCCAGCAGTTCTGACACCCTCGGGACTAGCGGGCCCCCTTACAATGAGCAGTTCTTC.

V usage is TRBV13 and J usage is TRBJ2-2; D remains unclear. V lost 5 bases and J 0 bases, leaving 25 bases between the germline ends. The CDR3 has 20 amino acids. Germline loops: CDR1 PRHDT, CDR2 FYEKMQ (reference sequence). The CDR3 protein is CASSMLLSEALTSNTGELFF. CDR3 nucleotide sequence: TGTGCCAGCAGCATGCTTTTGAGCGAGGCCTTAACCTCGAACACCGGGGAGCTGTTTTTT.

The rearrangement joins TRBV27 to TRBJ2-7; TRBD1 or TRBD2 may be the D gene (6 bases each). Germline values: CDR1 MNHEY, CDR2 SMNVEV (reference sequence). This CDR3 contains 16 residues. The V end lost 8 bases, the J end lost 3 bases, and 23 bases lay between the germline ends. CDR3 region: CASGDRNGGAVYEQYF. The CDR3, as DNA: TGTGCCAGCGGCGACAGGAACGGGGGAGCAGTCTACGAGCAGTACTTC.

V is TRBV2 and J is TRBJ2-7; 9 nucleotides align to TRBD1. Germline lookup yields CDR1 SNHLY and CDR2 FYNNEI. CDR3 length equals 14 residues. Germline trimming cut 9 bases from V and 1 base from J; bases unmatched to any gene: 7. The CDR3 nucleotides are TGTGCCAGTAGAACAGGGGGCGAATCCTACGAGCAGTACTTC. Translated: CASRTGGESYEQYF.

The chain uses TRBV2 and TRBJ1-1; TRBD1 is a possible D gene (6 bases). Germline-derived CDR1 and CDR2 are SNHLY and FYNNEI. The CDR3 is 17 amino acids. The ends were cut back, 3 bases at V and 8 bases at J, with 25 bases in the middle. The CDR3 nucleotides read TGTGCCAGCAGTGAGTCCCGCCTTAAGTCGTCTCAGGGGGAAGCTTTCTTT. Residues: CASSESRLKSSQGEAFF. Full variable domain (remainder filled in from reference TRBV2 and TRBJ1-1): EPEVTQTPSHQVTQMGQEVILRCVPISNHLYFYWYRQILGQKVEFLVSFYNNEISEKSEIFDDQFSVERPDGSNFTLKIRSTKLEDSAMYFCASSESRLKSSQGEAFFGQGTRLTVV.

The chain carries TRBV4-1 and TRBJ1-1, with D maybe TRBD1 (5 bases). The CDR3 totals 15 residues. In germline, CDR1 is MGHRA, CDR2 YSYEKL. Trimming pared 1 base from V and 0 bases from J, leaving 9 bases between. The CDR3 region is CASSQVRGVNTEAFF. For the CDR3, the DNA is TGCGCCAGCAGCCAAGTTCGGGGGGTGAACACTGAAGCTTTCTTT.

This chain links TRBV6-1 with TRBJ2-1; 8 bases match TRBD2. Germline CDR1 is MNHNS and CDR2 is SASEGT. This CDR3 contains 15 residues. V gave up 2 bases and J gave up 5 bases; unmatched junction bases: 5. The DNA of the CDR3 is TGTGCCAGCAGTGAAATTCTAGCGGGCAACAATGAGCAGTTCTTC. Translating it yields CASSEILAGNNEQFF.

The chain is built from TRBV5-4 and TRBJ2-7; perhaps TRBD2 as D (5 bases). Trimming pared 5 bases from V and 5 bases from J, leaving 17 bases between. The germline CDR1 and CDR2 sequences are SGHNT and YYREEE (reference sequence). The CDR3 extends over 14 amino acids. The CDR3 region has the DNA TGTGCCAGCAGTCCTCAGCGGTCTAGGCACGAGCAGTACTTC. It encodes CASSPQRSRHEQYF. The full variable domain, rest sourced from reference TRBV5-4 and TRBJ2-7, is ETGVTQSPTHLIKTRGQQVTLRCSSQSGHNTVSWYQQALGQGPQFIFQYYREEENGRGNFPPRFSGLQFPNYSSELNVNALELDDSALYLCASSPQRSRHEQYFGPGTRLTVT.

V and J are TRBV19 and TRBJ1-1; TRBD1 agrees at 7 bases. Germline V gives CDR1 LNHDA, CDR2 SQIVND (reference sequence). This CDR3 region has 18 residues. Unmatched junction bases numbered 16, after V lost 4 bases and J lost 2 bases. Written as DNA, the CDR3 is TGTGCCAGTAGTAAGAGAGGTGGGAGGGGGCCCGAAAACACTGAAGCTTTCTTT. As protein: CASSKRGGRGPENTEAFF.

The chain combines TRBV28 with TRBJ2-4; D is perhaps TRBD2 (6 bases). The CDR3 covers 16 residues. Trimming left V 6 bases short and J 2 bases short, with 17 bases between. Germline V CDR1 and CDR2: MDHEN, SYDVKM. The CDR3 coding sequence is TGTGCCAGCAGCACCCCTGGGGAGGAGACCAAAAACATTCAGTACTTC. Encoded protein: CASSTPGEETKNIQYF.

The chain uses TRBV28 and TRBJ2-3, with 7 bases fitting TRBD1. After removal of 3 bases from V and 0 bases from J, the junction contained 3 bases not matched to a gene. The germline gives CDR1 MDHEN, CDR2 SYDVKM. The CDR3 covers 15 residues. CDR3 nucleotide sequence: TGTGCCAGCAGTTTGGGACAGATTAGCACAGATACGCAGTATTTT. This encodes CASSLGQISTDTQYF.

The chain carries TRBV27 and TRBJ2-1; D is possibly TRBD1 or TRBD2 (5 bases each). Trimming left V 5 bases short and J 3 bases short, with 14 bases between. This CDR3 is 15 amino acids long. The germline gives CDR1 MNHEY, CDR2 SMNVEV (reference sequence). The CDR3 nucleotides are TGTGCCAGCAGTCCCCGGGACCGACTCTACAATGAGCAGTTCTTC. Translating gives CASSPRDRLYNEQFF.

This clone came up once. The CDR3 loop reads CASSERRVRITDTQYF. The CDR3 DNA is TGTGCCAGCAGTGAACGTCGGGTCCGAATCACAGATACGCAGTATTTT. The J gene is TRBJ2-3, the V gene TRBV6-1; D is ambiguous. V was pared by 2 bases and J by 2 bases, with 14 bases between. The germline V gene encodes CDR1 MNHNS and CDR2 SASEGT. The CDR3 runs 16 residues.

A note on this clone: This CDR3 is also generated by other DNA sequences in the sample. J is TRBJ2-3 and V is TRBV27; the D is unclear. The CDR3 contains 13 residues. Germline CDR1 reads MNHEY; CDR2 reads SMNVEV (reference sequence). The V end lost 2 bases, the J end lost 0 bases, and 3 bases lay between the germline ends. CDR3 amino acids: CASSLDSTDTQYF. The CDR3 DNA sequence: TGTGCCAGCAGTTTAGACAGCACAGATACGCAGTATTTT.

CDR3 sequence reads: CASSSRRDRHHHEQFF. The CDR3 DNA follows: TGTGCCAGCAGCTCACGCCGGGACAGGCACCACCATGAGCAGTTCTTC. The chain has TRBV7-7 and TRBJ2-1; 8 bases map to TRBD1. The ends lost 4 bases at V and 8 bases at J; junction bases unmatched: 13. The CDR3 has 16 residues. Per germline, CDR1 SSHAT and CDR2 FNYEAQ (reference sequence).

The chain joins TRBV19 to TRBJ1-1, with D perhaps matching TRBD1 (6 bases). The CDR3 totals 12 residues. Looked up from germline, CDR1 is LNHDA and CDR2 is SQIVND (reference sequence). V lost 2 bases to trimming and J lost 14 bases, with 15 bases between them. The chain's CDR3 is CASSIRGQGGFF. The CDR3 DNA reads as TGTGCCAGTAGTATAAGGGGACAAGGAGGATTCTTT.

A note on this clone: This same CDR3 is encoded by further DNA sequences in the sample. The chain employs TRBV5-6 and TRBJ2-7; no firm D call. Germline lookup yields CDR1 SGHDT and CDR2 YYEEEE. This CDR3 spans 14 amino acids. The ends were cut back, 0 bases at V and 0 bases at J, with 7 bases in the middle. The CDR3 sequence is CASSLGSSSYEQYF. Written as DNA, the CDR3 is TGTGCCAGCAGCTTGGGTAGTAGCTCCTACGAGCAGTACTTC.

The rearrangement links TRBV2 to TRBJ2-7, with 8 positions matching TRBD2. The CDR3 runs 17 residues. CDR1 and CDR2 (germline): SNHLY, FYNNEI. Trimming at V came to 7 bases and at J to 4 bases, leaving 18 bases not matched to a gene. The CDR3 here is CASIRGLAGPQGYEQYF. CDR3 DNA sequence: TGTGCCAGCATCCGGGGGCTAGCGGGCCCTCAGGGGTACGAGCAGTACTTC. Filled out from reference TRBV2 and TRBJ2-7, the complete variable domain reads EPEVTQTPSHQVTQMGQEVILRCVPISNHLYFYWYRQILGQKVEFLVSFYNNEISEKSEIFDDQFSVERPDGSNFTLKIRSTKLEDSAMYFCASIRGLAGPQGYEQYFGPGTRLTVT.

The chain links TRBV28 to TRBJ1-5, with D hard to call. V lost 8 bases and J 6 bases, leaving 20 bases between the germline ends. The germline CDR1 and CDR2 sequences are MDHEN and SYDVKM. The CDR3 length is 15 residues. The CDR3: CASCSKREGSQPQHF. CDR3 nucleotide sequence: TGTGCCAGCTGTTCTAAAAGGGAGGGCTCTCAGCCCCAGCATTTT.

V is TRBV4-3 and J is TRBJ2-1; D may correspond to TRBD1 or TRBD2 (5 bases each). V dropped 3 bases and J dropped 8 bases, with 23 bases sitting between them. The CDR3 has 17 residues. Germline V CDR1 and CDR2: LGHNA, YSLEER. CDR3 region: CASSQRVGLPSRDEQFF. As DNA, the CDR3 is TGCGCCAGCAGCCAGCGGGTTGGACTTCCCTCCAGGGATGAGCAGTTCTTC.